This passage covers 7 T cell receptor beta chains from one sample sequenced in a study of blood T cells in healthy people across ages. A second roughly 7 to 11 cycle PCR used barcoded and J-beta primers. TCRdb passed the 5' RACE reads through MiXCR, listing each CDR3 protein once. The sample yields about 1.8 million distinct CDR3 sequences, less than 50% seen once. The source material was blood. These receptors all come from a woman aged 40 to 50 in good health.

In its sample, this clonotype was seen once. The rearrangement links TRBV27 to TRBJ1-2; D uncertain. Germline CDR1 reads MNHEY; CDR2 reads SMNVEV (reference sequence). Trimming pared 0 bases from V and 5 bases from J, leaving 7 bases between. This CDR3 is built from 13 residues. CDR3: CASSLSPTYGYTF. In DNA form, the CDR3 reads TGTGCCAGCAGTTTATCCCCTACATATGGCTACACCTTC.

Only a few counts were recorded for this clonotype. This sequence joins TRBV5-1 and TRBJ2-1; the match to TRBD2 covers 12 bases. Germline V gives CDR1 SGHRS, CDR2 YFSETQ. CDR3 length: 16 residues. V gave up 2 bases and J gave up 9 bases; unmatched junction bases: 9. The CDR3 nucleotides read TGCGCCAGCAGCTTACCGACTAGCGGGGGAATTGGTGAGCAGTTCTTC. Its translation is CASSLPTSGGIGEQFF.

Notes on this clonotype: At one end, the junction sequence differs from germline, possibly due to a read error. This chain uses TRBV7-2 with TRBJ2-3, with TRBD2 matching over 15 bases. Per germline, CDR1 SGHTA and CDR2 FQGNSA. This CDR3 has 17 amino acids. DNA for the CDR3: TGTGCCAGCAGCCCCCCCGGACTAGCGGGGGGGACAGATGCGCAGTATTTT. It is translated as CASSPPGLAGGTDAQYF.

The rearrangement joins TRBV28 to TRBJ1-2; D remains unclear. Trimming removed 6 bases at V and 13 bases at J, with 18 bases between. In germline, CDR1 is MDHEN, CDR2 SYDVKM. This CDR3 is built from 12 residues. The CDR3 reads CASSLPGLAPTF. The CDR3, as DNA: TGTGCCAGCAGCCTCCCCGGACTGGCCCCCACCTTC.

The chain links TRBV10-3 to TRBJ2-1; 7 bases map to TRBD2. The V gene's germline CDR1 is ENHRY and CDR2 SYGVKD. The V gene end was trimmed by 5 bases and the J gene end by 2 bases; junction bases not matched to a gene: 9. This CDR3 contains 16 residues. The CDR3 sequence: CAISPGGGGAYNEQFF. DNA of the CDR3: TGTGCCATCAGTCCCGGGGGTGGGGGGGCCTACAATGAGCAGTTCTTC.

The chain uses TRBV2 and TRBJ1-4; 7 bases agree with TRBD1. Germline trimming cut 8 bases from V and 6 bases from J; bases unmatched to any gene: 6. This CDR3 has 13 amino acids. Germline CDR1 is SNHLY and CDR2 is FYNNEI. The CDR3 is CASLRGIYEKLFF. DNA of the CDR3: TGTGCCAGCCTCAGGGGGATCTATGAAAAACTGTTTTTT. Based on the CDR3 plus reference TRBV2 and TRBJ1-4, the full variable domain is EPEVTQTPSHQVTQMGQEVILRCVPISNHLYFYWYRQILGQKVEFLVSFYNNEISEKSEIFDDQFSVERPDGSNFTLKIRSTKLEDSAMYFCASLRGIYEKLFFGSGTQLSVL.

There are a few counts of this clonotype. This chain uses TRBV6-2 or TRBV6-3 with TRBJ1-2; 9 bases are a match to TRBD1. Germline V gives CDR1 MNHEY, CDR2 SVGEGT. The CDR3 runs to 13 residues. J was trimmed by 7 bases and V by 6 bases; bases with no gene match: 6. The CDR3 DNA sequence: TGTGCCAGCAGGGCGACAGGGGGGCCTGGCTACACCTTC. Translation: CASRATGGPGYTF.